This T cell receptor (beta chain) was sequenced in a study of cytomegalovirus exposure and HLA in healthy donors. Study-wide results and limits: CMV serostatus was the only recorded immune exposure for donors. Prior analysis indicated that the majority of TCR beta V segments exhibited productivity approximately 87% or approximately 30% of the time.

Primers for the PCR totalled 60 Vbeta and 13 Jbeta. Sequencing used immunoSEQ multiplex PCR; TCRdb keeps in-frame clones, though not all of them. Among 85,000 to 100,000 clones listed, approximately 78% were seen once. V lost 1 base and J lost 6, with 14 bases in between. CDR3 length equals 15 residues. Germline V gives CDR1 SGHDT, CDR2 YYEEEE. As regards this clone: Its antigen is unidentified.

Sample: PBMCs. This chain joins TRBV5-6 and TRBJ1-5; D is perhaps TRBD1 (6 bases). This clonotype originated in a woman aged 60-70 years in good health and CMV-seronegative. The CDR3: CASSLRGLDSQPQHF. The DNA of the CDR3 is TGTGCCAGCAGCTTGAGGGGCCTGGACAGTCAGCCCCAGCATTTT.